The 13 T cell receptor beta chains below come from one sample, sequenced in a study of early T cells in non-severe SARS-CoV-2 infection (dated by TCRdb to the early 2020s). The library came from 5' RACE. For sequencing, a NextSeq 500 was employed. TCRdb ran its own pipeline on the public reads, namely fastp trimming at Q25 and MiXCR clone calling, and kept in-frame beta chains. Rows merge per CDR3 protein into single entries with the most common DNA and genes. This sample holds over 60,000 distinct CDR3 sequences; roughly a tenth were observed only once. Jointly, the top ten make up less than 6.5% of the sample. Sequencing used whole blood. All receptors come from an adult who was a healthcare worker with PCR-confirmed SARS-CoV-2 infection or an uninfected control (not recorded which).

This clonotype was detected only a few times. Being one base from a much bigger clone, this may be a read error. The V call is TRBV3-1, the J call TRBJ2-7, with D unresolved. Germline V gene sequence: CDR1 LGHDT, CDR2 YNNKEL (reference sequence). Deletions cut 0 bases from V and 7 bases from J, with 13 bases between. This CDR3 contains 14 residues. CDR3 coding DNA: TGTGCCAGCAGCCAAGAAGTCGCCTTGAGGGAGCAGTACTTC. Translation: CASSQEVALREQYF.

V usage is TRBV5-1 and J usage is TRBJ1-1; D not certain. This CDR3 region has 13 residues. V was clipped by 4 bases and J by 4 bases, with 11 bases between them. Germline assignment: CDR1 SGHRS and CDR2 YFSETQ. CDR3 region: CASSPDGSTEAFF. DNA of the CDR3: TGCGCCAGCAGCCCGGACGGGAGCACTGAAGCTTTCTTT. Full variable domain (rest looked up from reference TRBV5-1 and TRBJ1-1): KAGVTQTPRYLIKTRGQQVTLSCSPISGHRSVSWYQQTPGQGLQFLFEYFSETQRNKGNFPGRFSGRQFSNSRSEMNVSTLELGDSALYLCASSPDGSTEAFFGQGTRLTVV.

The gene calls are TRBV29-1 and TRBJ2-5, with D perhaps matching TRBD1 (5 bases). Trimming took 0 bases from V and 7 from J, leaving 15 bases between them. The germline V gene encodes CDR1 SQVTM and CDR2 ANQGSEA. This CDR3 region has 14 residues. Written as DNA, the CDR3 is TGCAGCGTTGAAGAGATTGTGGGGCCTATGACCCAGTACTTC. Its protein product is CSVEEIVGPMTQYF.

This clonotype was recorded many times. This sequence joins TRBV20-1 and TRBJ2-2; D might be TRBD1 (6 bases). Deletions cut 6 bases from V and 7 bases from J, with 21 bases between. The CDR3 length is 15 residues. Germline V gene sequence: CDR1 DFQATT, CDR2 SNEGSKA (reference sequence). CDR3 nucleotides: TGCAGTGCCGTAAAAAAACAGGGAACCGGCGGGGAGCTGTTTTTT. Its translation is CSAVKKQGTGGELFF.

This clonotype was recorded at least ten times. The V gene is TRBV6-9, the J gene TRBJ2-1, with D uncertain. CDR3 length: 11 residues. With 7 bases removed from V and 6 bases from J, the gap between germline ends came to 7 bases. Germline V CDR1 and CDR2: MNHGY, SVAAGI. The CDR3, as DNA: TGTGCCAGCACGGGTCCCAATGAGCAGTTCTTC. Translation: CASTGPNEQFF.

The rearrangement links TRBV7-8 to TRBJ2-3, with D tentatively TRBD1 (6 bases). Germline V gene data show CDR1 as SGHVS and CDR2 as FQNEAQ. Deletions cut 4 bases from V and 2 bases from J, with 13 bases between. The CDR3 is 15 residues long. In nucleotides, the CDR3 is TGTGCCAGCAGCTCTGGGACACCTGCCACAGATACGCAGTATTTT. Its protein is CASSSGTPATDTQYF.

The chain recombines TRBV7-9 with TRBJ2-7; TRBD1 matches at 10 bases. CDR1 and CDR2 (germline): SEHNR, FQNEAQ (reference sequence). The ends lost 4 bases at V and 5 bases at J; junction bases unmatched: 5. The CDR3 has 14 residues. In DNA, the CDR3 is TGTGCCAGCAGCTCCGGACAGGGGGTGGACGAGCAGTACTTC. This encodes CASSSGQGVDEQYF.

This clonotype was recorded a few times. The chain joins TRBV2 to TRBJ2-6, with D maybe TRBD1 (6 bases). The V end was cut by 5 bases, the J end by 2 bases, with 10 bases between. The CDR3 extends over 15 amino acids. Germline CDR1 and CDR2: SNHLY and FYNNEI. Here the CDR3 DNA reads TGTGCCAGCAGTAAGGGGGTGACTGGGGCCAACGTCCTGACTTTC. It translates to CASSKGVTGANVLTF.

This clonotype was detected many times. The gene calls are TRBV2 and TRBJ2-1, with a possible D match to TRBD1 (6 bases). Per the germline V gene, CDR1 is SNHLY and CDR2 is FYNNEI. CDR3 length: 12 residues. Trimming cost V 6 bases and J 6 bases, with 9 bases left between them. This CDR3 reads CASSGQFNEQFF. As DNA, the CDR3 is TGTGCCAGCAGCGGACAGTTCAATGAGCAGTTCTTC.

The V and J genes are TRBV5-4 and TRBJ2-7; D remains unclear. Per germline, CDR1 SGHNT and CDR2 YYREEE (reference sequence). The CDR3 length is 15 residues. Deletions cut 0 bases from V and 0 bases from J, with 10 bases between. For the CDR3, the DNA is TGTGCCAGCAGCTTGGAACGGTACAGCTCCTACGAGCAGTACTTC. Translating it yields CASSLERYSSYEQYF.

On this clonotype itself: A junction end diverges from the germline sequence, so it may reflect a read error. In nucleotides, the CDR3 is TGTGCCAGCAGCAGGGACAGGGCCGGTATGGACTTC. Its protein is CASSRDRAGMDF. The J gene is TRBJ2-7, the V gene TRBV6-2 or TRBV6-3, with 9 nucleotides matching TRBD1. Germline V gene lookup returns CDR1 MNHEY and CDR2 SVGEGT. This CDR3 has 12 amino acids.

The chain couples TRBV29-1 to TRBJ2-5; D uncertain. CDR3 length: 13 residues. With 3 bases removed from V and 5 bases from J, the gap between germline ends came to 13 bases. CDR1 and CDR2 from the germline V gene are SQVTM and ANQGSEA. This chain's CDR3 is CSVEWAQVETQYF. The DNA for the CDR3 is TGCAGCGTTGAGTGGGCCCAAGTGGAGACCCAGTACTTC. The whole variable domain, remainder taken from reference TRBV29-1 and TRBJ2-5, is SAVISQKPSRDICQRGTSLTIQCQVDSQVTMMFWYRQQPGQSLTLIATANQGSEATYESGFVIDKFPISRPNLTFSTLTVSNMSPEDSSIYLCSVEWAQVETQYFGPGTRLLVL.

V gene TRBV12-3 or TRBV12-4 combines with J gene TRBJ2-7, with 9 nucleotides matching TRBD1. The V segment lost 5 bases and the J segment 4 bases; nucleotides outside the gene matches: 9. This CDR3 has 15 residues. The CDR3 region has the DNA TGTGCCAGCAGTGGGCCGGGACAGGGCTCTTACGAGCAGTACTTC. Its translation is CASSGPGQGSYEQYF.